This T cell receptor (beta chain) is from a study of cytomegalovirus exposure and HLA in healthy donors. Germline-derived CDR1 and CDR2 are WSHSY and SAAADI. V dropped 7 bases and J dropped 8 bases, with 17 bases sitting between them. The CDR3 loop spans 13 amino acids. This clone appeared once. What it binds is unknown. The PCR had 60 Vbeta and 13 Jbeta primers. Per the study methods: Later, tens of millions of unique TCR beta chains were counted in an analysis, and some 11 million of them were shared. Libraries were prepared by immunoSEQ multiplex PCR; TCRdb keeps only in-frame clonotypes and omits some of them. The V and J calls and the clone size are those of that table, but D and trimming were determined from the DNA. The top ten clones hold over 5% of a sample with 100,000 or so clones, around two thirds of them seen once. The study's findings and limits: Roughly even sequencing depth across donors was the assumption behind the presence/absence analyses.

The source of this sequence is a woman younger than 45 in good health and CMV-seropositive. The V gene is TRBV10-2, the J gene TRBJ1-1, with D maybe TRBD1 (6 bases). Sequencing was carried out using PBMCs. The CDR3 protein is CASTGRGDIEAFF. The CDR3 coding sequence is TGCGCCAGCACTGGGAGGGGGGATATAGAAGCTTTCTTT.